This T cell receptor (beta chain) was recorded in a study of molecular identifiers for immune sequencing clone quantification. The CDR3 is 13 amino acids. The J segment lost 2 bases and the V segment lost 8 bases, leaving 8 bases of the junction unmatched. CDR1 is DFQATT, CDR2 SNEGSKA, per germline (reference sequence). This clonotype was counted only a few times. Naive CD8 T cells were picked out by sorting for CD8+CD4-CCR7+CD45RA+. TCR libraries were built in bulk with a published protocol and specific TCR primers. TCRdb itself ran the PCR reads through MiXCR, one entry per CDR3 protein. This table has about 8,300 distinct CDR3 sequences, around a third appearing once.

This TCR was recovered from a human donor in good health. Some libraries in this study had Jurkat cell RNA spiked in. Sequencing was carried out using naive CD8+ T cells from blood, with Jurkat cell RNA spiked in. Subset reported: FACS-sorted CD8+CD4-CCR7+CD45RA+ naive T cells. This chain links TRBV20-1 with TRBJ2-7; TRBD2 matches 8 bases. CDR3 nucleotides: TGCAGTCCGTGGCGGGAGGCCACCTACGAGCAGTACTTC. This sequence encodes CSPWREATYEQYF.